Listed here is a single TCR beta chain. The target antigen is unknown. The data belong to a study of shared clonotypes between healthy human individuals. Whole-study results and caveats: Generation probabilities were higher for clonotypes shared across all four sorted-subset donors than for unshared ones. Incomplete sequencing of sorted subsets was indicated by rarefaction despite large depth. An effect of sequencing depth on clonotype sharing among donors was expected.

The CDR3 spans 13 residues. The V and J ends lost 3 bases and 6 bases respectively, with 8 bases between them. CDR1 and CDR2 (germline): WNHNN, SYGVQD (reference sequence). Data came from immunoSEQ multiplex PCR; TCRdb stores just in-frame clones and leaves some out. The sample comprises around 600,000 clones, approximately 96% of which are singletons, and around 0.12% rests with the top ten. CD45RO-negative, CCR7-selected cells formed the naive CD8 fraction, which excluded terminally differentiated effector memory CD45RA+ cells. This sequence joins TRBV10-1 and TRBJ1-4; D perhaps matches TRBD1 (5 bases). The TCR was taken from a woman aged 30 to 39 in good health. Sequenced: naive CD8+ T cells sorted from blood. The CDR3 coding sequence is TGCGCCAGCAGTGAAGGGGTCGATGAAAAACTGTTTTTT. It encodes CASSEGVDEKLFF.